This TCR beta chain stems from a study of T cells in tuberculosis. Study observations and caveats: Active tuberculosis TCR-alpha repertoires lay closer to GMM-specific TCRs than IGRA-negative controls, suggesting clonal expansion.

V dropped 0 bases and J dropped 2 bases, with 10 bases sitting between them. CDR3 length: 15 residues. Germline V lookup: CDR1 SSHAT, CDR2 FNYEAQ (reference sequence). Clones were sequenced by immunoSEQ multiplex PCR, and TCRdb holds only the in-frame ones, with some missing. The table has around 10,000 clones, 94% seen once. About this clone itself: Its antigen is undetermined.

On average roughly 100,000 T cells per donor were immunosequenced. The source material was PBMCs. The rearrangement uses TRBV7-7 and TRBJ2-5; D is uncertain. This TCR came from an adult with tuberculosis. This CDR3 is CASSLALAVQETQYF. CDR3 nucleotide sequence: TGTGCCAGCAGCTTAGCGCTTGCGGTACAAGAGACCCAGTACTTC.